Listed below are T cell receptor beta chains from one sample, sequenced in a study of type 1 and type 2 diabetes patients. TCRdb re-called the multiplex PCR reads with MiXCR, one entry per CDR3 protein. Of 270,000 or so distinct CDR3 sequences in the sample, roughly 48% were seen once. The sample consisted of peripheral blood mononuclear cells (PBMCs). Every receptor here comes from a man younger than 35 with type 2 diabetes. Both conserved end residues are part of each CDR3. A row's size may be missing; if present it is once, few, many or a size class.

TRBV6-5 - CASSFESGTDTQYF
TRBV27 few CASSLAGGGYEQYF
TRBV19 - CASSTVTPGTGELFF
TRBV15 few CATSRDKARRGYTF
TRBV19 - CANSLSGWKTEAFF
TRBV20-1 few CSARLAGADTGELFF
TRBV6-6 few CASSPWDTVTDTQYF
TRBV15 few CATSRGAGQGESEQYF
TRBV9 - CASSVVGAGVKTEAFF
TRBV19 many CASSIGGGPTYEQYF
TRBV7-9 once CASSFKDNEQFF
TRBV20-1 few CSARKGQGNSPLHF
TRBV10-3 few CAIQGNMENTEAFF
TRBV11-2 - CASSLEARGELFF
TRBV7-2 - CASSPSVGEQFF
TRBV11-2 - CASSSRAEQYF
TRBV12-3/TRBV12-4 - CASSLQGTGANVLTF
TRBV7-3 - CASRLTSSGYTF
TRBV7-2 - CASSPDDTEAFF
TRBV20-1 - CSARDRLAGALETQYF
TRBV19 - CASSPGNYNEQFF
TRBV30 - CAWDPGTTNNEQFF
TRBV10-2 - CASSEGRVVSFF
TRBV19 - CASSIGRGVRTEAFF
TRBV6-1 - CASSEARRTRQETQYF
TRBV19 few CASSPMGGTYNEQFF
TRBV9 - CASSPQAVREYNEQFF
TRBV12-3/TRBV12-4 - CASSFDTLDEKLFF
TRBV10-1 - CASSSGRARSEQFF
TRBV19 - CASSAHYQQYF
TRBV19 - CASSPGPSPSEQFF
TRBV6-5 - CASYRATNEKLFF
TRBV7-6 - CASSSLRDANTEAFF
TRBV5-1 - CASSIRAERNTEAFF
TRBV7-2 - CAWGVSYEQYF
TRBV29-1 many CSVLEAGVQETQYF
TRBV15 - CATSSWANQPQHF
TRBV7-2 few CASSLESDSSQYF
TRBV20-1 few CSARESSYEQYF
TRBV12-3/TRBV12-4 - CASTSLGGEQFF
TRBV5-1 few CASSWTGRGTEAFF
TRBV28 - CASSRDRRGQGNQPQHF
TRBV29-1 - CSVVRTDNTEAFF
TRBV30 - CAWTRTPNSPLHF
TRBV10-3 - CAISESSLGDQPQHF
TRBV19 few CASATGTGREKLFF
TRBV7-8 few CASSLGRREGYTF
TRBV28 few CAGRTANSPLHF
TRBV24-1 - CATSDWEVSETQYF
TRBV10-2 - CASSESGVNSEQFF
TRBV20-1 few CSTMRGPSTDTQYF
TRBV6-6 - CASSYSGTSSDTQYF
TRBV20-1 - CSATTWTGGGTDTQYF
TRBV2 - CASSATRPPNEQFF